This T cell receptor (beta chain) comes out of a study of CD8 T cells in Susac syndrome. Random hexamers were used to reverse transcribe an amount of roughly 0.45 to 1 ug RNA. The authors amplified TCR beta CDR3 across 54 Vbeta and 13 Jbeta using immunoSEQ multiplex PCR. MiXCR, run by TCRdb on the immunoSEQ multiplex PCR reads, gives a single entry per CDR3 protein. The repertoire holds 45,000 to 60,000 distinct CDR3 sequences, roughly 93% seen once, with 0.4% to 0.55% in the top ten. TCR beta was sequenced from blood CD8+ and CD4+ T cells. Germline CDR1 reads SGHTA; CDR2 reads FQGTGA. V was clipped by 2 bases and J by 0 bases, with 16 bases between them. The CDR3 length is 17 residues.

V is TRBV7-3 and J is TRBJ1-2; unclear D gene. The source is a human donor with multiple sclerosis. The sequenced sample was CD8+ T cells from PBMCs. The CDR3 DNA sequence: TGTGCCAGCAGCTTAGAACCGTTGCCGGCCGCTAACTATGGCTACACCTTC. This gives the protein CASSLEPLPAANYGYTF.